This entry lists 9 T cell receptor beta chains sequenced from one sample in a study of OX40 agonist ivuxolimab in advanced cancers. The table came from immunoSEQ multiplex PCR; TCRdb's copy has only in-frame clones and leaves some out. Among 100,000 or so clones listed, approximately 94% were seen once. The sequenced sample was CD4+ or CD8+ T cells sorted from blood, obtained in a trial of the OX40 agonist ivuxolimab. These receptors were taken from an adult with an advanced solid tumor such as melanoma, head and neck, liver or kidney cancer.

The chain combines TRBV27 with TRBJ2-7, with D possibly matching TRBD2 (7 bases). The CDR3 has 14 amino acids. V gave up 5 bases and J gave up 4 bases, with 15 bases separating them. CDR1 MNHEY and CDR2 SMNVEV come from the germline V gene (reference sequence). CDR3 protein: CASSRQRGGYEQYF. CDR3 coding DNA: TGTGCCAGCAGTAGACAGAGGGGGGGGTACGAGCAGTACTTC.

In its sample, this clone was seen once. This chain uses TRBV7-7 with TRBJ1-2; D is undetermined. Germline V gene lookup returns CDR1 SSHAT and CDR2 FNYEAQ (reference sequence). V lost 1 base to trimming and J lost 5 bases, with 20 bases between them. The CDR3 loop spans 17 amino acids. CDR3 nucleotide sequence: TGTGCCAGCAGCTTAGTCCTACACGTGAAATCGGGATATGGCTACACCTTC. Protein product: CASSLVLHVKSGYGYTF.

This rearrangement joins TRBV9 to TRBJ2-1, with D uncertain. The CDR3 runs to 16 residues. The V end lost 0 bases, the J end lost 0 bases, and 10 bases lay between the germline ends. Germline values: CDR1 SGDLS, CDR2 YYNGEE. CDR3 amino acids: CASSVEDKSSYNEQFF. The CDR3 nucleotides are TGTGCCAGCAGCGTAGAAGACAAGAGCTCCTACAATGAGCAGTTCTTC.

Of note for this clone: At one end, the junction sequence differs from germline, possibly due to a read error. The chain has TRBV6-5 and TRBJ1-4; D is uncertain. Germline V lookup: CDR1 MNHEY, CDR2 SVGAGI. The CDR3 consists of 14 residues. CDR3 DNA: TGTGCCATCAGTGGCCACTTACGGAATGAAAAACTGTTTTTT. This codes for CAISGHLRNEKLFF.

The chain recombines TRBV11-3 with TRBJ2-1; D gene ambiguous. The ends were cut back, 2 bases at V and 5 bases at J, with 10 bases in the middle. Germline values: CDR1 SGHNT, CDR2 YENEEA. The CDR3 sequence is 14 residues long. DNA of the CDR3: TGTGCCAGCAGCTTAAAGGGCCCTAACAATGAGCAGTTCTTC. Translation gives CASSLKGPNNEQFF.

This chain connects TRBV11-2 to TRBJ2-1; 7 bases agree with TRBD1. The CDR3 covers 15 residues. Germline CDR1 SGHAT, CDR2 FQNNGV. The V segment lost 5 bases and the J segment 6 bases; nucleotides outside the gene matches: 10. CDR3 protein: CASSLSRQGGNEQFF. The DNA of the CDR3 is TGTGCCAGCAGCCTCAGTAGACAGGGCGGCAATGAGCAGTTCTTC.

The count of this clone is one. V gene TRBV5-4 combines with J gene TRBJ2-3; 9 nucleotides line up with TRBD2. This CDR3 spans 16 amino acids. Germline CDR1 SGHNT, CDR2 YYREEE (reference sequence). Trimming removed 1 base from V and 2 bases from J; junction bases left unmatched: 5. This CDR3 reads CASSLRVAGDTDTQYF. The CDR3 DNA reads TGTGCCAGCAGCTTGAGGGTAGCGGGGGACACAGATACGCAGTATTTT.

This chain links TRBV19 with TRBJ2-7; 8 nucleotides line up with TRBD2. The germline CDR1 and CDR2 sequences are LNHDA and SQIVND (reference sequence). V shed 11 bases, J shed 6 bases, and the junction held 9 bases outside the gene matches. The CDR3 sequence is 12 residues long. CDR3 residues: CAPPGGAGEQYF. As DNA, the CDR3 is TGTGCCCCCCCCGGGGGGGCAGGCGAGCAGTACTTC.

The J gene is TRBJ1-2, the V gene TRBV5-4, with D possibly TRBD1 on 5 matching bases. Germline CDR1 reads SGHNT; CDR2 reads YYREEE (reference sequence). This CDR3 has 19 residues. The V end was cut by 6 bases, the J end by 0 bases, with 27 bases between. This chain's CDR3 is CASKTPGRRNLPANYGYTF. The CDR3 DNA is TGTGCCAGCAAGACCCCGGGACGGAGGAACCTTCCGGCTAACTATGGCTACACCTTC.